One sample yielded the 22 T cell receptor beta chains listed below, sequenced in a study of blood T cell repertoires in COVID-19. Measured with immunoSEQ multiplex PCR; TCRdb has only the in-frame clones, and not every one. The sample lists fewer than 350,000 clones, approximately 90% occurring once. Sequenced sample: PBMCs or T cells enriched from blood (not recorded which). All receptors derive from a woman between 40 and 50 years old who had recovered from COVID-19.

V and J are TRBV3-1 (or the pseudogene TRBV3-2) and TRBJ1-6; D is uncertain. V lost 4 bases to trimming and J lost 0 bases, with 10 bases between them. Germline V gives CDR1 LGHDT, CDR2 YNNKEL (reference sequence). The CDR3 covers 16 residues. The CDR3 spells CASSLTQSSYNSPLHF. DNA of the CDR3: TGTGCCAGCAGCCTCACACAGAGCTCCTATAATTCACCCCTCCACTTT.

The chain recombines TRBV9 with TRBJ2-6; 9 positions agree with TRBD2. This CDR3 is 17 amino acids long. Germline trimming cut 2 bases from V and 2 bases from J; bases unmatched to any gene: 5. From germline, CDR1 is SGDLS and CDR2 YYNGEE. This CDR3 reads CASSVPREGAGANVLTF. The CDR3 region has the DNA TGTGCCAGCAGCGTCCCGCGGGAGGGCGCTGGGGCCAACGTCCTGACTTTC.

J is TRBJ2-7 and V is TRBV11-2; D is perhaps TRBD1 (5 bases). Trimming pared 5 bases from V and 4 bases from J, leaving 12 bases between. The CDR3 is 13 residues long. Germline V gene data show CDR1 as SGHAT and CDR2 as FQNNGV. CDR3 nucleotides: TGTGCCAGCAGCCCGCTCCAGGGATACGAGCAGTACTTC. As protein: CASSPLQGYEQYF.

This clone is a singleton in its sample. The chain recombines TRBV11-2 with TRBJ2-1; D is unresolved. Trimming shortened V by 0 bases and J by 10 bases, and 7 bases separated the two germline ends. The germline gives CDR1 SGHAT, CDR2 FQNNGV. There are 12 residues in the CDR3. The CDR3 spells CASSLEVGEQFF. For the CDR3, the DNA is TGTGCCAGCAGCTTAGAAGTCGGGGAGCAGTTCTTC.

The gene calls are TRBV5-4 and TRBJ2-1; TRBD2 might be the D (5 bases). Trimming removed 2 bases from V and 7 bases from J, with 13 bases in between. Germline loops: CDR1 SGHNT, CDR2 YYREEE (reference sequence). CDR3 size: 14 residues. This CDR3 is CASSFPGGYNEQFF. The CDR3 DNA reads TGTGCCAGCAGCTTCCCCGGAGGTTATAATGAGCAGTTCTTC.

The chain combines TRBV28 with TRBJ1-5, with 10 positions matching TRBD1. J gave up 4 bases and V 6 bases, and 9 bases lay outside the gene matches. Germline CDR1 MDHEN, CDR2 SYDVKM. This CDR3 is 16 amino acids long. The DNA for the CDR3 is TGTGCCAGCAGCCCCTCCCGACAGGGGGCTAATCAGCCCCAGCATTTT. It encodes CASSPSRQGANQPQHF.

This clone appeared a single time. V usage is TRBV28 and J usage is TRBJ2-4; a possible D gene is TRBD1 (5 bases). The CDR3 is 15 amino acids. CDR1 MDHEN and CDR2 SYDVKM come from the germline V gene. V lost 2 bases and J 3 bases, leaving 11 bases between the germline ends. The CDR3 DNA sequence: TGTGCCAGCAGTTTAGAGACAGTCGTCAAAAACATTCAGTACTTC. It yields the protein CASSLETVVKNIQYF.

The rearrangement links TRBV30 to TRBJ1-1, with D hard to call. CDR3 length equals 11 residues. Germline V gene lookup returns CDR1 GTSNPN and CDR2 SVGIG (reference sequence). The V end was cut by 1 base, the J end by 4 bases, with 4 bases between. The CDR3 DNA sequence: TGTGCCTGGAGTGACAGCACTGAAGCTTTCTTT. This codes for CAWSDSTEAFF.

This chain uses TRBV7-9 with TRBJ1-2, with 8 bases matching TRBD1. J lost 3 bases, V lost 3 bases, and 0 bases had no gene match. The CDR3 extends over 13 amino acids. Germline V gene data show CDR1 as SEHNR and CDR2 as FQNEAQ (reference sequence). CDR3 DNA: TGTGCCAGCAGCTTGACAGGGGACTATGGCTACACCTTC. Amino acids: CASSLTGDYGYTF.

The chain couples TRBV27 to TRBJ2-1, with D possibly TRBD2 on 6 matching bases. Trimming took off 4 bases at V and 3 bases at J, with 13 bases between the two ends. Germline V gives CDR1 MNHEY, CDR2 SMNVEV (reference sequence). The CDR3 has 15 amino acids. The CDR3 DNA sequence: TGTGCCAGCAGTTCTTGGGACTCCTACTACAATGAGCAGTTCTTC. It translates to CASSSWDSYYNEQFF.

The chain uses TRBV7-2 and TRBJ1-6, with TRBD1 matching 7 bases. V shed 4 bases and J 7 bases; nucleotides not matched to a gene: 13. The CDR3 is 17 residues long. The germline V gene has CDR1 SGHTA and CDR2 FQGNSA. The CDR3 DNA reads as TGTGCCAGCAGCTCGGAAATGGACAGGCAGTGGAATTCACCCCTCCACTTT. Amino acids: CASSSEMDRQWNSPLHF.

This chain joins TRBV11-3 and TRBJ2-2, with 8 bases fitting TRBD2. Germline lookup yields CDR1 SGHNT and CDR2 YENEEA. The CDR3 sequence is 15 residues long. Trimming removed 4 bases from V and 2 bases from J; junction bases left unmatched: 3. The CDR3 DNA is TGTGCCAGCAGCTCGGGGGGGGCAAACACCGGGGAGCTGTTTTTT. Protein: CASSSGGANTGELFF. Full variable domain (outside the CDR3, taken from reference TRBV11-3 and TRBJ2-2): EAGVVQSPRYKIIEKKQPVAFWCNPISGHNTLYWYLQNLGQGPELLIRYENEEAVDDSQLPKDRFSAERLKGVDSTLKIQPAELGDSAVYLCASSSGGANTGELFFGEGSRLTVL.

The chain recombines TRBV7-9 with TRBJ2-5; 12 bases agree with TRBD2. CDR3 length: 15 residues. From germline, CDR1 is SEHNR and CDR2 FQNEAQ (reference sequence). With 2 bases clipped from V and 5 bases from J, the junction kept 3 bases outside the gene matches. DNA of the CDR3: TGTGCCAGCAGCTTACGACTAGCGGGAGAGGAGACCCAGTACTTC. Its protein is CASSLRLAGEETQYF.

The gene calls are TRBV6-5 and TRBJ1-1, with D tentatively TRBD1 (6 bases). CDR3 length: 14 residues. Germline-derived CDR1 and CDR2 are MNHEY and SVGAGI. V was trimmed by 8 bases and J by 1 base, leaving 14 bases between them. The CDR3 DNA reads TGTGCCAGCGGGCAGGGGAGGGCGAACACTGAAGCTTTCTTT. Amino acids: CASGQGRANTEAFF.

The genes are TRBV27 and TRBJ1-5, with a possible D match to TRBD1 (5 bases). The CDR3 sequence is 13 residues long. Per germline, CDR1 MNHEY and CDR2 SMNVEV (reference sequence). V was pared by 5 bases and J by 4 bases, with 9 bases between. The CDR3 region is CASSLRQNQPQHF. The CDR3 DNA is TGTGCCAGCAGTCTCCGACAGAATCAGCCCCAGCATTTT.

The chain joins TRBV16 to TRBJ1-2; D possibly corresponds to TRBD1 (5 bases). Germline V gene lookup returns CDR1 KGHSY and CDR2 FQNENV. V was cut by 0 bases and J by 3 bases, with 11 bases left in between. This CDR3 is built from 15 residues. CDR3 region: CASSQSSRGDYGYTF. CDR3 in DNA: TGTGCCAGCAGCCAATCTAGTCGGGGGGACTATGGCTACACCTTC.

The genes are TRBV2 and TRBJ2-7, with TRBD2 as a possible D gene (6 bases). This CDR3 region has 13 residues. Trimming took off 8 bases at V and 6 bases at J, with 17 bases between the two ends. Germline CDR1 is SNHLY and CDR2 is FYNNEI. The DNA of the CDR3 is TGTGCCAGCGGCAGGGACTCGACTATCGAGCAGTACTTC. Its translation is CASGRDSTIEQYF.

The CDR3 spells CASTWTSGFGGADTQYF. DNA for the CDR3: TGTGCCAGCACTTGGACTAGCGGGTTTGGGGGCGCAGATACGCAGTATTTT. The rearrangement joins TRBV7-2 to TRBJ2-3; 11 bases map to TRBD2. CDR3 length: 17 residues. With V trimmed by 7 bases and J by 4 bases, 13 bases remained unmatched. Germline values: CDR1 SGHTA, CDR2 FQGNSA.

This chain uses TRBV9 with TRBJ2-5; a weak D match, TRBD2 (5 bases). V was trimmed by 4 bases and J by 4 bases, leaving 14 bases between them. The CDR3 runs 14 residues. CDR1 SGDLS and CDR2 YYNGEE come from the germline V gene. CDR3 amino acids: CASSPLGSVETQYF. CDR3 coding DNA: TGTGCCAGCAGCCCCCTGGGTAGCGTAGAGACCCAGTACTTC.

The chain links TRBV5-6 to TRBJ2-2; 9 nucleotides agree with TRBD2. This CDR3 has 16 amino acids. Germline assignment: CDR1 SGHDT and CDR2 YYEEEE. The trim removed 1 base at V and 4 bases at J, leaving 5 bases unmatched. CDR3 amino acids: CASSLSGGRGTGELFF. CDR3 bases: TGTGCCAGCAGCTTGTCGGGCGGGAGGGGCACCGGGGAGCTGTTTTTT.

As DNA, the CDR3 is TGTGCCAGCAGACAAGGGACTAGCGGGAGAGGGGAGCAGTACTTC. Its translation is CASRQGTSGRGEQYF. The chain carries TRBV6-5 and TRBJ2-7; 14 bases agree with TRBD2. Germline V gene lookup returns CDR1 MNHEY and CDR2 SVGAGI. The CDR3 sequence is 15 residues long. The junction had 8 bases not matched to a gene; V was cut back by 6 bases and J by 7 bases.

V and J are TRBV28 and TRBJ2-7, with 10 positions matching TRBD1. Unmatched junction bases numbered 8, after V lost 5 bases and J lost 4 bases. The CDR3 is made up of 15 amino acids. Germline loops: CDR1 MDHEN, CDR2 SYDVKM. Here the CDR3 DNA reads TGTGCCAGCAGTACAGACAGGGGGCGCGGATACGAGCAGTACTTC. Amino acid sequence: CASSTDRGRGYEQYF.